The entry below gives a single T cell receptor (beta chain) sequence along with its context. V lost 7 bases to trimming and J lost 5 bases; unmatched junction nucleotides: 14. Germline V gives CDR1 LNHDA, CDR2 SQIVND (reference sequence). The CDR3 runs to 15 residues. This sample is drawn from a study of blood T cell repertoires in COVID-19. As for the study in general: Acute and convalescent COVID-19 specimens originated in the United States, Italy and Spain.

Source study methods: Cell counts per sample came from amplifying reference gene primers. Sequencing was performed with immunoSEQ multiplex PCR; in TCRdb, only in-frame clones are kept and a portion is missing. The DNA was the basis for D and trimming; V, J and clone size are from that table. The sample contains some 350,000 clones, approximately 89% of which appear only once. Enrolled through a virtual design, the participants were between roughly 18 and 90 years of age and came from 24 US areas. Source material: PBMCs or T cells enriched from blood (not recorded which). The clonotype comes from a woman in her thirties who had recovered from COVID-19. The chain employs TRBV19 and TRBJ2-7; 7 bases are a match to TRBD1. The CDR3 DNA sequence: TGTGCCAGTACCCCCAGGGGGTCAGGCACCGACGAGCAGTACTTC. It codes for CASTPRGSGTDEQYF. Variable domain in full (rest from reference TRBV19 and TRBJ2-7): DGGITQSPKYLFRKEGQNVTLSCEQNLNHDAMYWYRQDPGQGLRLIYYSQIVNDFQKGDIAEGYSVSREKKESFPLTVTSAQKNPTAFYLCASTPRGSGTDEQYFGPGTRLTVT.